This T cell receptor (beta chain) was observed in a study of a mutant IDH1 vaccine in newly diagnosed glioma. The overall study: Patients had eight vaccinations, in weeks 1, 3, 5, 7, 11, 15, 19 and 23. Either 4-6 weeks after radiotherapy alone or alongside temozolomide, vaccination was begun. The treated group averaged about 41 years old and was roughly 60% male, about 40% female.

Findings of the study overall: Any relationship between pseudoprogression and changes in top peripheral T cell clonotypes seemed absent.

Indicated time point: week 23, last vaccination. A 20-mer mutant IDH1 peptide at 300 ug was injected subcutaneously with topical imiquimod. Germline CDR1 is PRHDT and CDR2 is FYEKMQ (reference sequence). The CDR3 totals 15 residues. Trimming removed 3 bases from V and 3 bases from J; junction bases left unmatched: 5. Clones were read by immunoSEQ multiplex PCR, and TCRdb kept only the in-frame ones, dropping some. Among roughly 70,000 clones listed, about 87% were seen once. With regard to this clone: Its cognate antigen is unknown.

The material sequenced was PBMCs, taken from a glioma patient whose treatment included an IDH1 peptide vaccine. This TCR was recovered from a young man with glioma. The chain employs TRBV13 and TRBJ1-2, with 9 bases identical to TRBD1. The CDR3 here is CASSFRDREHYGYTF. The CDR3 nucleotides read TGTGCCAGCAGCTTCCGGGACAGGGAGCACTATGGCTACACCTTC.